This entry is about one TCR beta chain. Then a second PCR, running roughly 7 to 11 cycles, was carried out with a sample-barcoded 5' primer and a J-beta primer mix. TCRdb fed the 5' RACE reads into MiXCR, producing one record per CDR3 protein. The table records about 970,000 distinct CDR3 sequences, about 53% of them present only once. This record comes from a study of blood T cells in healthy people across ages. The V gene lost 4 bases and the J gene lost 9 bases, with 22 bases spanning the gap. The CDR3 covers 15 residues. Germline assignment: CDR1 MDHEN and CDR2 SYDVKM. This TCR derives from a woman aged 55-69 years in good health. This chain joins TRBV28 and TRBJ2-7; a possible D gene is TRBD1 (5 bases). The sample consisted of blood. Here the CDR3 reads CASSSVPSTGHGQYF. The CDR3 DNA reads as TGTGCCAGCAGTTCCGTCCCAAGCACAGGCCACGGGCAGTACTTC.